This TCR beta chain was sequenced during a study of T-cell reconstitution after alpha-beta-depleted transplantation in children. This clonotype occurred a few times. V gave up 1 base and J gave up 6 bases, with 7 bases separating them. The CDR3 covers 12 residues. CDR1 and CDR2 from the germline V gene are MNHNS and SASEGT. The library targeted TCRbeta and was prepared with unique molecular identifiers. One entry per CDR3 protein results from TCRdb running MiXCR on the PCR reads. The table has 500,000 or so distinct CDR3 sequences, 32% seen once. V is TRBV6-1 and J is TRBJ2-7; D uncertain. The specimen comprised PBMCs from the stem cell graft donor, sampled from the stem cell graft. This clonotype was obtained from a human donor who donated a stem cell graft to a child with aplastic anemia. The CDR3 region is CASSEGRREQYF. In nucleotides, the CDR3 is TGTGCCAGCAGTGAAGGGCGACGCGAGCAGTACTTC.